The 30 T cell receptor beta chains reported below all come from one sample, sequenced in a study of response to subunit inactivated influenza vaccine. TCRdb re-analysed the RT-PCR reads in MiXCR, keeping a single row per CDR3 protein. Of 560,000 or so distinct CDR3 sequences listed, under 9% are singletons. This specimen was PBMCs from blood, taken around 25 months after vaccination. These receptor sequences come from a man aged 50 to 69 who received an inactivated influenza vaccine.

This clonotype was detected only once. J is TRBJ2-5 and V is TRBV27; D gene ambiguous. CDR1 and CDR2 (germline): MNHEY, SMNVEV (reference sequence). This CDR3 comprises 16 residues. V was clipped by 4 bases and J by 5 bases, with 20 bases between them. The CDR3 bases are TGTGCCAGCAGTTCCAAACCTCTGGATCATTTGGAGACCCAGTACTTC. It codes for CASSSKPLDHLETQYF.

The V call is TRBV20-1, the J call TRBJ2-6; D may be TRBD2 (7 bases). The CDR3 runs to 13 residues. The germline V gene has CDR1 DFQATT and CDR2 SNEGSKA (reference sequence). Trimming pared 6 bases from V and 4 bases from J, leaving 10 bases between. The CDR3, as DNA: TGCAGTGCCGGGGGGCGCGGGGCCAACGTCCTGACTTTC. Amino acid sequence: CSAGGRGANVLTF.

This clonotype appeared a few times. V usage is TRBV6-5 and J usage is TRBJ1-5; TRBD1 matches at 8 bases. V lost 4 bases to trimming and J lost 3 bases; unmatched junction nucleotides: 2. Germline loops: CDR1 MNHEY, CDR2 SVGAGI. The CDR3 has 14 residues. The CDR3 DNA follows: TGTGCCAGCAGTTTGGACAGGGCCAATCAGCCCCAGCATTTT. Its protein product is CASSLDRANQPQHF.

This clonotype came up many times. The chain employs TRBV12-3 or TRBV12-4 and TRBJ1-2; TRBD1 matches 9 bases. CDR3 length equals 16 residues. With V trimmed by 6 bases and J by 4 bases, 12 bases remained unmatched. The CDR3 region is CASRGRDRVDTYGYTF. Here the CDR3 DNA reads TGTGCCAGCAGAGGAAGGGACAGGGTGGACACCTATGGCTACACCTTC.

In this sample, this clonotype turned up a few times. The chain links TRBV12-3 or TRBV12-4 to TRBJ1-5; D may be TRBD1 (6 bases). The ends were cut back, 8 bases at V and 3 bases at J, with 14 bases in the middle. CDR3 size: 14 residues. The CDR3 DNA reads as TGTGCCAGCGGAGGGGGGCGGATCAATCAGCCCCAGCATTTT. Translated, it gives CASGGGRINQPQHF.

There are many counts of this clonotype. In DNA form, the CDR3 reads TGTGCCAGCAGTCGGGACAGACCGAACACTGAAGCTTTCTTT. It translates to CASSRDRPNTEAFF. The rearrangement links TRBV28 to TRBJ1-1; 7 bases are shared with TRBD1. J lost 1 base, V lost 5 bases, and 4 bases had no gene match. Germline loops: CDR1 MDHEN, CDR2 SYDVKM. CDR3 size: 14 residues.

The sample holds many counts of this clonotype. The chain has TRBV24-1 and TRBJ1-2; no clear D. Germline values: CDR1 KGHDR, CDR2 SFDVKD. CDR3 size: 15 residues. V shed 2 bases and J shed 8 bases, with 17 bases lying between them. The CDR3 reads CATSDSSKRLIGYTF. In nucleotides, the CDR3 is TGTGCCACCAGTGATTCATCCAAACGGCTCATCGGCTACACCTTC.

This clonotype was observed a few times. J is TRBJ2-7 and V is TRBV20-1; unclear D gene. The CDR3 extends over 12 amino acids. CDR1 DFQATT and CDR2 SNEGSKA come from the germline V gene (reference sequence). V was cut by 2 bases and J by 1 base, with 6 bases left in between. The CDR3 DNA follows: TGCAGTGCTAGACTAGATTCCTACGAGCAGTACTTC. Translation gives CSARLDSYEQYF.

In this sample, this clonotype turned up many times. V and J are TRBV29-1 and TRBJ2-7; tentative D call: TRBD1 (6 bases). The CDR3 length is 13 residues. Trimming pared 3 bases from V and 7 bases from J, leaving 16 bases between. Germline values: CDR1 SQVTM, CDR2 ANQGSEA. This chain's CDR3 is CSVETEGGWEQYF. The DNA for the CDR3 is TGCAGCGTTGAGACGGAAGGGGGTTGGGAGCAGTACTTC.

There are a few counts of this clonotype. The gene calls are TRBV5-1 and TRBJ2-7, with a possible D match to TRBD1 (6 bases). Germline values: CDR1 SGHRS, CDR2 YFSETQ. The CDR3 has 14 residues. Trimming took off 4 bases at V and 3 bases at J, with 14 bases between the two ends. CDR3 protein: CASSLGTNVYEQYF. CDR3 nucleotide sequence: TGCGCCAGCAGCCTCGGGACAAATGTCTACGAGCAGTACTTC.

This clonotype was detected many times. The rearrangement joins TRBV5-1 to TRBJ2-3, with TRBD2 identical over 9 bases. The CDR3 loop spans 19 amino acids. V lost 4 bases and J lost 0; bases outside the gene matches: 15. Germline-derived CDR1 and CDR2 are SGHRS and YFSETQ. The CDR3 spells CASSGGGLAGIPSTDTQYF. The CDR3 DNA is TGCGCCAGCAGCGGGGGGGGCCTAGCGGGGATTCCTAGCACAGATACGCAGTATTTT.

CDR3 loop: CSASVAGNTQETQYF. The CDR3 DNA follows: TGCAGTGCTAGTGTTGCGGGGAACACCCAAGAGACCCAGTACTTC. The J gene is TRBJ2-5, the V gene TRBV20-1; TRBD2 might be the D (6 bases). V was shortened by 3 bases and J by 1 base, with 15 bases between the two germline ends. The CDR3 runs 15 residues. Germline CDR1 DFQATT, CDR2 SNEGSKA (reference sequence).

V gene TRBV5-6 combines with J gene TRBJ1-2, with D unresolved. The germline V and J ends were trimmed by 4 bases and 7 bases, with 11 bases remaining between them. Germline V lookup: CDR1 SGHDT, CDR2 YYEEEE. There are 12 residues in the CDR3. The CDR3 sequence: CASSPGLGGYTF. CDR3 DNA: TGTGCCAGCAGCCCCGGGCTCGGTGGCTACACCTTC.

The chain is built from TRBV5-1 and TRBJ2-3; 12 positions agree with TRBD2. From germline, CDR1 is SGHRS and CDR2 YFSETQ. The V and J ends lost 2 bases and 2 bases, in that order; junction bases with no gene match: 3. The CDR3 sequence is 16 residues long. The CDR3 DNA sequence: TGCGCCAGCAGCTTCCTAGCGGGAGGGGACACAGATACGCAGTATTTT. This translates into CASSFLAGGDTDTQYF.

V and J are TRBV6-2 or TRBV6-3 and TRBJ1-5, with D maybe TRBD1 (5 bases). The V gene lost 6 bases and the J gene lost 2 bases, with 23 bases spanning the gap. The CDR3 is made up of 18 amino acids. CDR1 is MNHEY and CDR2 is SVGEGT in the germline V gene. The chain's CDR3 is CASRPVSRGSRGNQPQHF. CDR3 nucleotides: TGTGCCAGCAGGCCAGTAAGTAGGGGAAGTAGGGGCAATCAGCCCCAGCATTTT.

V and J are TRBV4-3 and TRBJ2-5, with D unclear. The CDR3 covers 13 residues. Germline CDR1 is LGHNA and CDR2 is YSLEER. Trimming cost V 0 bases and J 4 bases, with 6 bases left between them. The CDR3 coding sequence is TGCGCCAGCAGCCAAGAAAAGGGAGAGACCCAGTACTTC. This gives the protein CASSQEKGETQYF.

This clonotype appeared many times. The gene calls are TRBV12-3 or TRBV12-4 and TRBJ2-3; D gene ambiguous. The CDR3 is 14 amino acids. The V end lost 9 bases, the J end lost 3 bases, and 16 bases lay between the germline ends. This chain's CDR3 is CASSQNSGTDTQYF. Written as DNA, the CDR3 is TGTGCCAGTTCCCAGAATAGTGGAACAGATACGCAGTATTTT.

This sequence joins TRBV3-1 and TRBJ1-1, with TRBD1 matching 7 bases. This CDR3 has 13 amino acids. Germline loops: CDR1 LGHDT, CDR2 YNNKEL (reference sequence). V gave up 6 bases and J gave up 0 bases; unmatched junction bases: 1. Here the CDR3 reads CASRQGLNTEAFF. The CDR3 DNA sequence: TGTGCCAGCAGACAGGGGTTGAACACTGAAGCTTTCTTT.

The V and J genes are TRBV12-3 or TRBV12-4 and TRBJ2-5; D ambiguous. The CDR3 is 15 amino acids. V lost 5 bases and J 4 bases, leaving 17 bases between the germline ends. CDR3 nucleotides: TGTGCCAGCAGTCAATCGACGGATGCTATAGAGACCCAGTACTTC. Encoded protein: CASSQSTDAIETQYF.

This clonotype was detected a few times. The chain employs TRBV28 and TRBJ1-2; D gene ambiguous. V shed 4 bases and J shed 3 bases, with 9 bases lying between them. The CDR3 extends over 13 amino acids. The germline gives CDR1 MDHEN, CDR2 SYDVKM. The CDR3 DNA reads TGTGCCAGCAGTTCGGTGGGCCACTATGGCTACACCTTC. Translation gives CASSSVGHYGYTF.

This clonotype came up many times. The chain uses TRBV11-1 and TRBJ2-3; D gene uncertain. Germline values: CDR1 SGHAT, CDR2 FQDESV (reference sequence). V lost 6 bases, J lost 1 base, and 11 bases lay in between. The CDR3 is made up of 14 amino acids. The CDR3 bases are TGTGCCAGCAGGCAAGTGAGCGGCACAGATACGCAGTATTTT. It codes for CASRQVSGTDTQYF.

This clonotype was recorded at least ten times. V and J are TRBV4-1 and TRBJ2-1; D remains ambiguous. V was pared by 1 base and J by 1 base, with 14 bases between. The germline V gene has CDR1 MGHRA and CDR2 YSYEKL. The CDR3 consists of 17 residues. The CDR3 spells CASSQADLLGSYNEQFF. The DNA of the CDR3 is TGCGCCAGCAGCCAAGCGGATTTATTAGGGTCCTACAATGAGCAGTTCTTC.

The J gene is TRBJ1-1, the V gene TRBV25-1; D not resolved. The CDR3 sequence is 14 residues long. CDR1 is MGHDK and CDR2 is SYGVNS in the germline V gene. V dropped 6 bases and J dropped 1 base, with 12 bases sitting between them. Written as DNA, the CDR3 is TGTGCCAGCAGCCAACAGAACAAGAACACTGAAGCTTTCTTT. The encoded protein is CASSQQNKNTEAFF.

Only a few counts were recorded for this clonotype. The J gene is TRBJ2-1, the V gene TRBV10-2; TRBD2 matches at 9 bases. Germline trimming cut 0 bases from V and 7 bases from J; bases unmatched to any gene: 13. From germline, CDR1 is WSHSY and CDR2 SAAADI. The CDR3 totals 18 residues. Written as DNA, the CDR3 is TGCGCCAGCAGTGAGTCCGTGCTAGCGGGACCTTCGGGGAATGAGCAGTTCTTC. Translated: CASSESVLAGPSGNEQFF.

V gene TRBV19 combines with J gene TRBJ1-5; D gene ambiguous. The CDR3 is 13 amino acids. Per germline, CDR1 LNHDA and CDR2 SQIVND (reference sequence). V was shortened by 6 bases and J by 7 bases, with 13 bases between the two germline ends. CDR3 sequence reads: CASSFRIIQPQHF. The DNA for the CDR3 is TGTGCCAGTAGCTTCAGGATTATACAGCCCCAGCATTTT.

By its share, this clonotype is medium-sized. The V and J genes are TRBV24-1 and TRBJ2-1, with 7 nucleotides matching TRBD2. The V gene end was trimmed by 1 base and the J gene end by 4 bases; junction bases not matched to a gene: 3. This CDR3 region has 15 residues. CDR1 and CDR2 (germline): KGHDR, SFDVKD. The CDR3 reads CATSDLSGGYNEQFF. In DNA, the CDR3 is TGTGCCACCAGTGATTTATCGGGGGGATACAATGAGCAGTTCTTC.

This clonotype has ten or more counts. The J gene is TRBJ1-2, the V gene TRBV12-3 or TRBV12-4, with 7 bases lining up with TRBD1. The CDR3 is 12 residues long. The ends lost 6 bases at V and 8 bases at J; junction bases unmatched: 6. CDR3 coding DNA: TGTGCCAGCAGGACGACAGGGTCCGGCTACACCTTC. It is translated as CASRTTGSGYTF.

The chain has TRBV12-3 or TRBV12-4 and TRBJ2-5; D may be TRBD2 (6 bases). V was pared by 3 bases and J by 5 bases, with 13 bases between. The CDR3 spans 14 residues. The CDR3 reads CASSLWGVRETQYF. Written as DNA, the CDR3 is TGTGCCAGCAGTTTGTGGGGGGTTAGGGAGACCCAGTACTTC.

The rearrangement uses TRBV20-1 and TRBJ2-6; D is perhaps TRBD1 or TRBD2 (5 bases each). Deletions cut 3 bases from V and 4 bases from J, with 10 bases between. Germline V gives CDR1 DFQATT, CDR2 SNEGSKA (reference sequence). The CDR3 covers 14 residues. The CDR3 is CSARRDGGANVLTF. In DNA form, the CDR3 reads TGCAGTGCTAGGAGGGACGGAGGGGCCAACGTCCTGACTTTC.

The chain combines TRBV6-2 or TRBV6-3 with TRBJ2-7; no definite D call. The germline V and J ends were trimmed by 3 bases and 4 bases, with 10 bases remaining between them. CDR3 length: 13 amino acids. Germline assignment: CDR1 MNHEY and CDR2 SVGEGT. The CDR3 bases are TGTGCCAGCAGTTATGAACGGCCTTACGAGCAGTACTTC. Amino acids: CASSYERPYEQYF.